The 19 T cell receptor beta chains below all came from one sample that was sequenced in a study of blood T cells in healthy people across ages. A J-beta primer mix and a sample-barcoded 5' primer were used in a second PCR of roughly 6 to 12 cycles. TCRdb fed the 5' RACE reads into MiXCR, producing one record per CDR3 protein. The data hold about 620,000 distinct CDR3 sequences, with approximately 52% observed a single time. Sequenced material: blood. Receptors were obtained from a woman older than 75 in good health.

This clonotype was seen once. With a much larger clone just one base away, this may be a read error. The chain combines TRBV4-2 with TRBJ1-6; D uncertain. The V gene lost 1 base and the J gene lost 12 bases, with 13 bases spanning the gap. Germline V gene lookup returns CDR1 LGHNA and CDR2 YNFKEQ. The CDR3 runs to 14 residues. CDR3 DNA: TGTGCCAGCAGCCAAGGGACGACTTGGGGACCCCTCCACTTT. Translated, it gives CASSQGTTWGPLHF.

This rearrangement joins TRBV27 to TRBJ2-1, with a tentative D call TRBD1 (6 bases). From germline, CDR1 is MNHEY and CDR2 SMNVEV (reference sequence). CDR3 length: 13 amino acids. The germline V and J ends were trimmed by 5 bases and 8 bases, with 13 bases remaining between them. The CDR3 region is CASSVQQGDEQFF. Written as DNA, the CDR3 is TGTGCCAGCAGTGTACAACAGGGTGATGAGCAGTTCTTC.

V gene TRBV7-2 combines with J gene TRBJ2-5; no clear D gene. Trimming removed 2 bases from V and 5 bases from J, with 6 bases in between. In germline, CDR1 is SGHTA, CDR2 FQGNSA. The CDR3 is 12 residues long. The CDR3 DNA follows: TGTGCCAGCAGCTTACAGACGGAGACCCAGTACTTC. It is translated as CASSLQTETQYF.

This clonotype was recorded a few times. The chain has TRBV5-1 and TRBJ2-2; the D is unclear. The CDR3 contains 17 residues. The V end was cut by 2 bases, the J end by 0 bases, with 14 bases between. The germline gives CDR1 SGHRS, CDR2 YFSETQ. The CDR3 protein is CASSFPKGSPNTGELFF. The CDR3 DNA sequence: TGCGCCAGCAGCTTCCCCAAGGGATCCCCGAACACCGGGGAGCTGTTTTTT.

The V call is TRBV20-1, the J call TRBJ2-1; TRBD1 is a possible D gene (5 bases). Germline CDR1 DFQATT, CDR2 SNEGSKA (reference sequence). CDR3 length equals 15 residues. Trimming took off 5 bases at V and 0 bases at J, with 14 bases between the two ends. CDR3 sequence reads: CSAPPTDSSYNEQFF. In nucleotides, the CDR3 is TGCAGTGCTCCCCCGACAGATAGCTCCTACAATGAGCAGTTCTTC.

J is TRBJ1-1 and V is TRBV12-3 or TRBV12-4, with D hard to call. The V gene lost 6 bases and the J gene lost 8 bases, with 13 bases spanning the gap. The CDR3 contains 12 residues. As DNA, the CDR3 is TGTGCCAGCAGCATTCGGAGGGAAGAAGCTTTCTTT. Translation gives CASSIRREEAFF.

The rearrangement uses TRBV20-1 and TRBJ2-3; maybe TRBD1 (6 bases). The CDR3 length is 12 residues. Between the trimmed V and J ends, which lost 0 bases and 9 bases, there was a span of 10 bases. The germline V gene encodes CDR1 DFQATT and CDR2 SNEGSKA (reference sequence). CDR3: CSARETGGTQYF. The CDR3 nucleotides are TGCAGTGCTAGAGAGACTGGGGGCACGCAGTATTTT.

The chain recombines TRBV20-1 with TRBJ2-5; D unclear. From germline, CDR1 is DFQATT and CDR2 SNEGSKA (reference sequence). CDR3 length equals 12 residues. Trimming left V 3 bases short and J 11 bases short, with 16 bases between. CDR3 in amino acids: CSASGPYNEQYF. For the CDR3, the DNA is TGCAGTGCTAGTGGTCCCTACAATGAGCAGTACTTC.

For this clonotype: A much more abundant neighbour one base away suggests this may be a read error. The gene calls are TRBV3-1 and TRBJ2-7, with D hard to call. The better agreement between TRBJ2-5 and the DNA end casts doubt on the J call. Germline-derived CDR1 and CDR2 are LGHDT and YNNKEL (reference sequence). This CDR3 spans 14 amino acids. The CDR3: CASRQRAHGETQYF. CDR3 in DNA: TGTGCCAGCAGGCAAAGAGCGCACGGAGAGACCCAGTACTTC.

At least ten counts were recorded for this clonotype. This chain links TRBV14 with TRBJ2-7; D assignment may be TRBD1 or TRBD2 (6 bases each). The CDR3 covers 14 residues. Looked up from germline, CDR1 is SGHDN and CDR2 is FVKESK. V lost 1 base, J lost 5 bases, and 12 bases lay in between. CDR3 sequence: CASSQVGGRDEQYF. The CDR3 DNA is TGTGCCAGCAGCCAAGTTGGGGGGCGGGACGAGCAGTACTTC.

This clonotype has only a few counts. The rearrangement joins TRBV5-4 to TRBJ2-1; D is unclear. This CDR3 is built from 14 residues. Trimming took off 0 bases at V and 6 bases at J, with 10 bases between the two ends. Germline CDR1 and CDR2: SGHNT and YYREEE (reference sequence). The CDR3 loop is CASSLALVSNEQFF. CDR3 coding DNA: TGTGCCAGCAGCTTGGCCCTTGTCAGCAATGAGCAGTTCTTC.

The genes are TRBV7-2 and TRBJ1-1; 8 positions match TRBD1. The CDR3 consists of 15 residues. The V segment lost 6 bases and the J segment 4 bases; nucleotides outside the gene matches: 10. Germline CDR1 SGHTA, CDR2 FQGNSA. The CDR3 bases are TGTGCCAGCAGTTTCTCAGGGGGCAAAAGCACTGAAGCTTTCTTT. Protein product: CASSFSGGKSTEAFF.

This chain uses TRBV3-1 with TRBJ2-1; D gene unclear. V lost 1 base to trimming and J lost 8 bases, with 15 bases between them. The germline CDR1 and CDR2 sequences are LGHDT and YNNKEL (reference sequence). This CDR3 has 15 residues. The CDR3 nucleotides are TGTGCCAGCAGCCAAGTCGCACAGTTAGCTGATGAGCAGTTCTTC. Amino acids: CASSQVAQLADEQFF.

CDR3 protein: CASSGQDGNQPQHF. Written as DNA, the CDR3 is TGTGCCAGCTCGGGACAGGACGGCAATCAGCCCCAGCATTTT. The V and J genes are TRBV12-3 or TRBV12-4 and TRBJ1-5, with 8 bases aligning to TRBD1. After removal of 8 bases from V and 2 bases from J, the junction contained 5 bases not matched to a gene. The CDR3 runs 14 residues.

A remark on this clonotype: With a much larger clone just one base away, this may be a read error. The V and J genes are TRBV20-1 and TRBJ2-1; 16 bases fit TRBD2. The germline CDR1 and CDR2 sequences are DFQATT and SNEGSKA (reference sequence). The CDR3 spans 14 residues. The CDR3 DNA is TGCAGTGCCGGGACTAGCGGGAGGGGCAATGAGCAGGTCTTC. This translates into CSAGTSGRGNEQVF.

This chain connects TRBV7-9 to TRBJ2-3, with D possibly TRBD2 on 6 matching bases. CDR1 is SEHNR and CDR2 is FQNEAQ in the germline V gene (reference sequence). The CDR3 runs 16 residues. The V end lost 3 bases, the J end lost 4 bases, and 17 bases lay between the germline ends. Here the CDR3 reads CASSFFAGPPADTQYF. In DNA form, the CDR3 reads TGTGCCAGCAGCTTTTTCGCGGGACCCCCGGCAGATACGCAGTATTTT. The variable domain in full, with the rest retrieved from reference TRBV7-9 and TRBJ2-3, is DTGVSQNPRHKITKRGQNVTFRCDPISEHNRLYWYRQTLGQGPEFLTYFQNEAQLEKSRLLSDRFSAERPKGSFSTLEIQRTEQGDSAMYLCASSFFAGPPADTQYFGPGTRLTVL.

The CDR3, as DNA: TGTGCCAGCAGCGTAGCGGAGGCTAGCGGGAGCATTTATGCCGGGGAGCAGTACTTC. Translated, it gives CASSVAEASGSIYAGEQYF. The chain couples TRBV9 to TRBJ2-5, with 10 bases lining up with TRBD2. Germline V gene data show CDR1 as SGDLS and CDR2 as YYNGEE. This CDR3 region has 19 residues. V was pared by 0 bases and J by 11 bases, with 22 bases of the junction left unmatched.

The chain uses TRBV29-1 and TRBJ2-4, with a possible D match to TRBD2 (5 bases). The assigned J gene may be wrong: the sequence end matches TRBJ2-7 better. The CDR3 has 12 residues. The germline V gene has CDR1 SQVTM and CDR2 ANQGSEA. The CDR3 DNA is TGCAGCGTTGTCGGGAATTCCTACGAGCAGTACTTC. This encodes CSVVGNSYEQYF.

This chain uses TRBV5-1 with TRBJ2-3; 10 bases fit TRBD1. Losses at the gene ends were 4 bases for V and 2 bases for J; bases not matched to a gene: 10. The CDR3 has 17 amino acids. In germline, CDR1 is SGHRS, CDR2 YFSETQ. Here the CDR3 reads CASSVGQGSLTTDTQYF. The CDR3 DNA reads TGCGCCAGCAGCGTGGGACAGGGGAGTCTCACCACAGATACGCAGTATTTT.